This passage covers 17 T cell receptor beta chains from one sample sequenced in a study of neoadjuvant anti-PD-1 for oral cavity cancer. Time point indicated: after neoadjuvant nivolumab, at surgical resection. Generated by immunoSEQ multiplex PCR, the TCRdb table keeps only in-frame clones and is missing some. The profile shows around 65,000 clones, about nine tenths of them singletons. The specimen comprised PBMCs, sampled after nivolumab (anti-PD-1) treatment. Every receptor here comes from a person aged 35-79 years with oral cavity squamous cell carcinoma.

This clone appeared a single time. The chain carries TRBV28 and TRBJ1-1, with D perhaps matching TRBD1 (6 bases). V was cut by 4 bases and J by 1 base, with 13 bases left in between. CDR3 length equals 15 residues. Germline V lookup: CDR1 MDHEN, CDR2 SYDVKM. The CDR3, as DNA: TGTGCCAGCAGTTGGGGGCCTCCCTCGAACACTGAAGCTTTCTTT. Amino acids: CASSWGPPSNTEAFF.

The chain has TRBV18 and TRBJ1-3; D may be TRBD1 (6 bases). From germline, CDR1 is KGHSH and CDR2 LQKENI. The CDR3 spans 15 residues. The ends were cut back, 0 bases at V and 5 bases at J, with 11 bases in the middle. CDR3 in amino acids: CASSPPGQVRNTIYF. CDR3 bases: TGTGCCAGCTCACCACCGGGACAAGTTAGAAACACCATATATTTT. The whole variable domain, filled in from reference TRBV18 and TRBJ1-3, reads NAGVMQNPRHLVRRRGQEARLRCSPMKGHSHVYWYRQLPEEGLKFMVYLQKENIIDESGMPKERFSAEFPKEGPSILRIQQVVRGDSAAYFCASSPPGQVRNTIYFGEGSWLTVV.

V is TRBV9 and J is TRBJ2-1, with TRBD1 matching 7 bases. With 10 bases clipped from V and 4 bases from J, the junction kept 11 bases outside the gene matches. Germline V lookup: CDR1 SGDLS, CDR2 YYNGEE. The length of the CDR3 is 14 residues. CDR3 amino acids: CASTSGTAYNEQFF. CDR3 sequence (DNA): TGTGCCTCAACCTCCGGGACAGCATACAATGAGCAGTTCTTC.

The chain combines TRBV28 with TRBJ1-5; weak D call: TRBD1 (6 bases). V was shortened by 5 bases and J by 5 bases, with 34 bases between the two germline ends. CDR1 and CDR2 from the germline V gene are MDHEN and SYDVKM. This CDR3 is 21 amino acids long. DNA for the CDR3: TGTGCCAGCAGTGTACTAGGTCGTTGGGGGGCGCGAGATGATGATGATCAGCCCCAGCATTTT. Translation: CASSVLGRWGARDDDDQPQHF.

This CDR3 reads CASSLDRGRDEQFF. For the CDR3, the DNA is TGTGCCAGCAGCCTGGACAGAGGCAGGGATGAGCAGTTCTTC. The rearrangement links TRBV7-3 to TRBJ2-1, with D perhaps matching TRBD1 (6 bases). The germline V gene has CDR1 SGHTA and CDR2 FQGTGA. This CDR3 has 14 residues. Trimming shortened V by 5 bases and J by 8 bases, and 16 bases separated the two germline ends.

The rearrangement joins TRBV13 to TRBJ1-3, with D hard to call. Germline V gives CDR1 PRHDT, CDR2 FYEKMQ (reference sequence). The CDR3 runs to 11 residues. The V end lost 6 bases, the J end lost 5 bases, and 5 bases lay between the germline ends. DNA for the CDR3: TGTGCCAGCAGTTTAAGAAACACCATATATTTT. This codes for CASSLRNTIYF.

Here the CDR3 reads CAWSLPSSYFEKLFF. As DNA, the CDR3 is TGTGCCTGGAGCCTCCCCTCCAGTTACTTCGAAAAACTGTTTTTT. The V and J genes are TRBV30 and TRBJ1-4; D is unclear. The CDR3 is made up of 15 amino acids. Germline V gene data show CDR1 as GTSNPN and CDR2 as SVGIG (reference sequence). Trimming took off 3 bases at V and 8 bases at J, with 19 bases between the two ends.

This clone has a single count. The chain joins TRBV2 to TRBJ1-5; D uncertain. The CDR3 length is 14 residues. Germline V gene data show CDR1 as SNHLY and CDR2 as FYNNEI. The V end was cut by 6 bases, the J end by 5 bases, with 14 bases between. CDR3 amino acids: CASRLTAGDQPQHF. The DNA of the CDR3 is TGTGCCAGCAGATTGACGGCCGGTGATCAGCCCCAGCATTTT.

The rearrangement links TRBV10-3 to TRBJ2-1; unclear D gene. CDR3 length: 11 amino acids. V was shortened by 9 bases and J by 6 bases, with 9 bases between the two germline ends. CDR1 and CDR2 (germline): ENHRY, SYGVKD. CDR3 bases: TGTGCCATGCGACTTGCCAATGAGCAGTTCTTC. This translates into CAMRLANEQFF.

The chain carries TRBV19 and TRBJ1-5, with D possibly TRBD1 on 6 matching bases. V was shortened by 5 bases and J by 1 base, with 18 bases between the two germline ends. Germline CDR1 is LNHDA and CDR2 is SQIVND (reference sequence). This CDR3 is built from 17 residues. CDR3 amino acids: CASSLGTGRTSNQPQHF. The CDR3 region has the DNA TGTGCCAGTAGTCTCGGAACAGGGAGAACCAGCAATCAGCCCCAGCATTTT.

The CDR3 spells CAISARAGRGTDTQYF. The CDR3 region has the DNA TGTGCCATCAGTGCTAGGGCCGGGCGAGGGACAGATACGCAGTATTTT. The chain has TRBV10-3 and TRBJ2-3; tentatively, D is TRBD2 (5 bases). Germline V gives CDR1 ENHRY, CDR2 SYGVKD. This CDR3 is built from 16 residues. Trimming pared 4 bases from V and 3 bases from J, leaving 17 bases between.

Many counts were recorded for this clone. The chain has TRBV5-1 and TRBJ1-4; D is undetermined. V was cut by 1 base and J by 0 bases, with 7 bases left in between. Looked up from germline, CDR1 is SGHRS and CDR2 is YFSETQ. This CDR3 is 15 amino acids long. The CDR3 spells CASSLYRPTNEKLFF. CDR3 nucleotides: TGCGCCAGCAGCTTGTACAGACCAACTAATGAAAAACTGTTTTTT.

The genes are TRBV18 and TRBJ2-3, with D uncertain. The CDR3 is 11 residues long. Germline CDR1 reads KGHSH; CDR2 reads LQKENI. Trimming took 4 bases from V and 1 from J, leaving 0 bases between them. This CDR3 reads CASSRTDTQYF. CDR3 coding DNA: TGTGCCAGCTCACGCACAGATACGCAGTATTTT.

The V gene is TRBV6-5, the J gene TRBJ1-2; D remains ambiguous. V lost 0 bases, J lost 3 bases, and 8 bases lay in between. The CDR3 is 14 amino acids. The germline V gene has CDR1 MNHEY and CDR2 SVGAGI. CDR3 bases: TGTGCCAGCAGTTACTCGACGGCGCACTATGGCTACACCTTC. It codes for CASSYSTAHYGYTF.

In its sample, this clone was seen once. The chain links TRBV5-4 to TRBJ2-2; D is unresolved. The CDR3 is made up of 16 amino acids. Germline V gives CDR1 SGHNT, CDR2 YYREEE (reference sequence). Trimming removed 0 bases at V and 6 bases at J, with 15 bases between. CDR3 nucleotide sequence: TGTGCCAGCAGCTTGGAGCCGGGCTCCAATGCCGGGGAGCTGTTTTTT. Protein sequence: CASSLEPGSNAGELFF.

The chain carries TRBV30 and TRBJ2-7; 14 nucleotides match TRBD2. The CDR3 extends over 16 amino acids. V was clipped by 2 bases and J by 3 bases; unmatched bases: 6. Germline V gives CDR1 GTSNPN, CDR2 SVGIG (reference sequence). CDR3 sequence reads: CAWSIRTSGGHYEQYF. The CDR3 bases are TGTGCCTGGAGTATCCGGACTAGCGGGGGGCACTACGAGCAGTACTTC.

The V gene is TRBV5-1, the J gene TRBJ1-4; D not certain. CDR1 is SGHRS, CDR2 YFSETQ, per germline. The CDR3 runs to 14 residues. The V gene lost 2 bases and the J gene lost 3 bases, with 8 bases spanning the gap. The CDR3 loop is CASSLGSSNEKLFF. The CDR3 DNA reads TGCGCCAGCAGCTTAGGGTCATCTAATGAAAAACTGTTTTTT.